The 19 T cell receptor beta chains in this list originate from one sample, sequenced in a study of a mutant IDH1 vaccine in newly diagnosed glioma. Described time point: week 11, during vaccination. Each vaccine dose was 300 ug of mutant IDH1 20-mer peptide, with topical imiquimod. Clones were read by immunoSEQ multiplex PCR, and TCRdb kept only the in-frame ones, dropping some. The sample includes 120,000 or so clones, roughly 78% of them seen just once. No cognate antigen is known for these TCRs. This specimen was PBMCs, taken from a glioma patient whose treatment included an IDH1 peptide vaccine. These receptors came from a man aged 35 to 55 with glioma.

The chain is built from TRBV7-8 and TRBJ2-5; 10 positions match TRBD1. J was trimmed by 5 bases and V by 1 base; bases with no gene match: 10. The length of the CDR3 is 17 residues. Germline values: CDR1 SGHVS, CDR2 FQNEAQ. CDR3 DNA: TGTGCCAGCAGCTTAGTGGTCCCGGGACAGGGGAGGGAGACCCAGTACTTC. Its translation: CASSLVVPGQGRETQYF.

This clone was picked up one time. The chain has TRBV11-3 and TRBJ2-3, with 7 positions matching TRBD2. This CDR3 spans 16 amino acids. In germline, CDR1 is SGHNT, CDR2 YENEEA. The V and J ends lost 1 base and 0 bases, in that order; junction bases with no gene match: 4. In DNA form, the CDR3 reads TGTGCCAGCAGCTTAGGAGCGGGGACGAGCACAGATACGCAGTATTTT. It codes for CASSLGAGTSTDTQYF.

This clone was recorded many times. The chain employs TRBV28 and TRBJ1-5; no clear D. V gave up 4 bases and J gave up 5 bases, with 15 bases separating them. The CDR3 runs 15 residues. The germline CDR1 and CDR2 sequences are MDHEN and SYDVKM. CDR3 protein: CASSSPQAGDQPQHF. CDR3 nucleotides: TGTGCCAGCAGTTCTCCCCAGGCTGGGGATCAGCCCCAGCATTTT.

This chain joins TRBV14 and TRBJ2-3; a possible D gene is TRBD2 (7 bases). V lost 4 bases and J lost 10, with 18 bases in between. Germline-derived CDR1 and CDR2 are SGHDN and FVKESK. The CDR3 sequence is 14 residues long. The CDR3 DNA reads TGTGCCAGCAGCCGTAGGGGGGGATCTAGCCCGCAGTATTTT. This codes for CASSRRGGSSPQYF.

This chain links TRBV2 with TRBJ2-5; a possible D gene is TRBD2 (5 bases). The J call may be wrong; the DNA end is better matched by TRBJ2-7. The CDR3 loop spans 14 amino acids. The germline V gene encodes CDR1 SNHLY and CDR2 FYNNEI. The CDR3 region is CASRRRQSSYEQYF. CDR3 DNA sequence: TGTGCCAGCAGGAGGAGGCAGTCTTCCTACGAGCAGTACTTC.

J is TRBJ2-2 and V is TRBV6-5; TRBD1 might be the D (6 bases). The CDR3 sequence is 13 residues long. The germline V and J ends were trimmed by 2 bases and 6 bases, with 7 bases remaining between them. Germline V gene lookup returns CDR1 MNHEY and CDR2 SVGAGI. DNA of the CDR3: TGTGCCAGCAGTTACAGGACAGCCGGGGAGCTGTTTTTT. Amino acid sequence: CASSYRTAGELFF.

The chain combines TRBV10-1 with TRBJ2-1, with 8 nucleotides matching TRBD1. Germline loops: CDR1 WNHNN, CDR2 SYGVQD (reference sequence). With 2 bases clipped from V and 6 bases from J, the junction kept 6 bases outside the gene matches. This CDR3 spans 15 amino acids. The CDR3 bases are TGCGCCAGCAGTGAGGCACGGGGACAGGTCAATGAGCAGTTCTTC. It is translated as CASSEARGQVNEQFF.

The rearrangement joins TRBV6-6 to TRBJ2-1, with TRBD1 identical over 7 bases. V dropped 2 bases and J dropped 7; count of bases not matched to a gene: 5. The CDR3 runs 14 residues. Germline-derived CDR1 and CDR2 are MNHNY and SVGAGI (reference sequence). The CDR3 DNA is TGTGCCAGCAGTTACCTTACAGGGGTGAATGAGCAGTTCTTC. Translation: CASSYLTGVNEQFF.

This clone was detected a few times. V gene TRBV5-4 combines with J gene TRBJ1-5, with D possibly being TRBD1 (5 bases). V gave up 3 bases and J gave up 2 bases, with 9 bases separating them. Germline assignment: CDR1 SGHNT and CDR2 YYREEE (reference sequence). The CDR3 spans 14 residues. The CDR3 sequence: CASSSGTGNQPQHF. The CDR3 DNA sequence: TGTGCCAGCAGCTCGGGGACCGGCAATCAGCCCCAGCATTTT.

This clone was detected once. The chain combines TRBV5-1 with TRBJ1-2; D ambiguous. Looked up from germline, CDR1 is SGHRS and CDR2 is YFSETQ. The CDR3 is made up of 13 amino acids. The germline V and J ends were trimmed by 5 bases and 3 bases, with 11 bases remaining between them. The CDR3 reads CASSEAGDYGYTF. Here the CDR3 DNA reads TGCGCCAGCAGTGAGGCGGGTGACTATGGCTACACCTTC.

The chain employs TRBV19 and TRBJ2-7; TRBD1 matches at 8 bases. The CDR3 loop spans 14 amino acids. V lost 6 bases, J lost 1 base, and 5 bases stayed unmatched. CDR1 and CDR2 from the germline V gene are LNHDA and SQIVND (reference sequence). CDR3 nucleotides: TGTGCCAGTAGCCCAGGGGGCGGGTCCTACGAGCAGTACTTC. Its protein is CASSPGGGSYEQYF.

The chain's CDR3 is CASYHRGLAQPQHF. The CDR3, as DNA: TGTGCCAGCTACCACAGGGGGCTGGCTCAGCCCCAGCATTTT. This sequence joins TRBV28 and TRBJ1-5; 9 nucleotides line up with TRBD1. Germline-derived CDR1 and CDR2 are MDHEN and SYDVKM. The CDR3 extends over 14 amino acids. The J segment lost 6 bases and the V segment lost 8 bases, leaving 8 bases of the junction unmatched.

CDR3 amino acids: CASSKAGTGTYGYTF. The CDR3 DNA reads as TGTGCCAGCAGCAAAGCGGGGACAGGGACTTATGGCTACACCTTC. The V gene is TRBV21-1, the J gene TRBJ1-2; no DNA check was done on the table's D call, TRBD1. TRBV21-1 is an annotated pseudogene. There are 15 residues in the CDR3.

The rearrangement uses TRBV29-1 and TRBJ1-5; possible D gene TRBD1, 5 bases. Germline V gene data show CDR1 as SQVTM and CDR2 as ANQGSEA. V was pared by 7 bases and J by 5 bases, with 15 bases between. The CDR3 runs to 13 residues. This CDR3 reads CSAGGARDQPQHF. The CDR3, as DNA: TGCAGCGCCGGTGGGGCTCGGGATCAGCCCCAGCATTTT.

V and J are TRBV5-4 and TRBJ2-7; D might be TRBD1 (5 bases). Germline values: CDR1 SGHNT, CDR2 YYREEE (reference sequence). Between the trimmed V and J ends, which lost 4 bases and 4 bases, there was a span of 9 bases. CDR3 length: 12 residues. The CDR3 nucleotides read TGTGCCAGCAGCCAAGACAGTTACGAGCAGTACTTC. It translates to CASSQDSYEQYF.

The chain combines TRBV5-6 with TRBJ2-7; D possibly matches TRBD1 or TRBD2 (7 bases each). Trimming shortened V by 4 bases and J by 2 bases, and 13 bases separated the two germline ends. The CDR3 is made up of 14 amino acids. Germline V gene data show CDR1 as SGHDT and CDR2 as YYEEEE. The DNA of the CDR3 is TGTGCCAGCAGCCCGACAGGGAGGGCCTACGAGCAGTACTTC. Its protein is CASSPTGRAYEQYF. Complete variable domain (other parts from reference TRBV5-6 and TRBJ2-7): DAGVTQSPTHLIKTRGQQVTLRCSPKSGHDTVSWYQQALGQGPQFIFQYYEEEERQRGNFPDRFSGHQFPNYSSELNVNALLLGDSALYLCASSPTGRAYEQYFGPGTRLTVT.

The rearrangement links TRBV4-1 to TRBJ2-2; 7 bases align to TRBD1. Trimming at V came to 0 bases and at J to 6 bases, leaving 4 bases not matched to a gene. Germline CDR1 reads MGHRA; CDR2 reads YSYEKL. The CDR3 loop spans 15 amino acids. CDR3 protein: CASSQEAQGAGELFF. The CDR3 region has the DNA TGCGCCAGCAGCCAAGAGGCGCAGGGGGCCGGGGAGCTGTTTTTT.

This clone has just a few counts. The genes are TRBV27 and TRBJ1-1; D remains ambiguous. The germline CDR1 and CDR2 sequences are MNHEY and SMNVEV (reference sequence). The V gene lost 6 bases and the J gene lost 1 base, with 12 bases spanning the gap. There are 14 residues in the CDR3. The CDR3 sequence: CASRRQAANTEAFF. DNA for the CDR3: TGTGCCAGCAGGAGGCAGGCCGCGAACACTGAAGCTTTCTTT.

The sample holds one count of this clone. The genes are TRBV7-8 and TRBJ1-2; D is perhaps TRBD1 (6 bases). The ends were cut back, 3 bases at V and 6 bases at J, with 11 bases in the middle. Per germline, CDR1 SGHVS and CDR2 FQNEAQ. The CDR3 has 13 amino acids. In DNA form, the CDR3 reads TGTGCCAGCAGCTTGGGGGGGCGGGATGGCTACACCTTC. Its translation is CASSLGGRDGYTF.